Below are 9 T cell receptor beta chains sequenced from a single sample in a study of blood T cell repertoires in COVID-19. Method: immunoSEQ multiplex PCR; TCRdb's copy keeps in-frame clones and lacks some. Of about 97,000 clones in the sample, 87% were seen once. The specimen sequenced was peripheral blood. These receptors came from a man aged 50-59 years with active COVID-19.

In DNA form, the CDR3 reads TGTGCCAGCAGCCGAATAGGGGGATATGGCTACACCTTC. Encoded protein: CASSRIGGYGYTF. The rearrangement uses TRBV3-1 (or the pseudogene TRBV3-2) and TRBJ1-2; TRBD1 is a possible D gene (6 bases). Trimming pared 4 bases from V and 5 bases from J, leaving 11 bases between. The CDR3 has 13 amino acids. CDR1 is LGHDT, CDR2 YNNKEL, per germline (reference sequence).

CDR3 DNA: TGTGCCAGCAGGCCGGGGGGGCTCTCTGGGGCCAACGTCCTGACTTTC. This gives the protein CASRPGGLSGANVLTF. The J gene is TRBJ2-6, the V gene TRBV5-5, with 8 bases that match TRBD2. J was trimmed by 0 bases and V by 5 bases; bases with no gene match: 4. The CDR3 length is 16 residues. The germline V gene has CDR1 SGHKS and CDR2 YYEKEE (reference sequence).

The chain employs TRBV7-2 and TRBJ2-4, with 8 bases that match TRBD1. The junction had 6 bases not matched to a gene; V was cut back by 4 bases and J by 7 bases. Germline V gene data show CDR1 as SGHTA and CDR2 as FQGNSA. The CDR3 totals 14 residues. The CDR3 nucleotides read TGTGCCAGCAGCTCCTGGACAGGGTCGAACATTCAGTACTTC. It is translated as CASSSWTGSNIQYF.

CDR3 sequence (DNA): TGTGCCAGCAGGCTCGGACTAGCGTCAAATGAGCAGTTCTTC. Amino acids: CASRLGLASNEQFF. The rearrangement uses TRBV6-5 and TRBJ2-1; 9 bases fit TRBD2. The CDR3 consists of 14 residues. Trimming cost V 6 bases and J 7 bases; bases outside gene matches: 7. CDR1 is MNHEY, CDR2 SVGAGI, per germline.

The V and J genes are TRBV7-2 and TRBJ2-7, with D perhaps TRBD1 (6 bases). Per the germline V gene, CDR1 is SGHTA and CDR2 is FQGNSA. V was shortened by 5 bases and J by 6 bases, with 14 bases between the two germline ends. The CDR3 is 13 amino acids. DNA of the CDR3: TGTGCCAGCAGCCGTACAGGGATTGGCGAGCAGTACTTC. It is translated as CASSRTGIGEQYF.

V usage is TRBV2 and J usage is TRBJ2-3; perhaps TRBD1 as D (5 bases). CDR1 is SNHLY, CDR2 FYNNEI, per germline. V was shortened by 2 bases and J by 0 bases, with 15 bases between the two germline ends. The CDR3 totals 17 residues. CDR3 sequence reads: CASSERGTGASTDTQYF. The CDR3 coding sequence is TGTGCCAGCAGTGAAAGGGGCACGGGTGCCAGCACAGATACGCAGTATTTT.

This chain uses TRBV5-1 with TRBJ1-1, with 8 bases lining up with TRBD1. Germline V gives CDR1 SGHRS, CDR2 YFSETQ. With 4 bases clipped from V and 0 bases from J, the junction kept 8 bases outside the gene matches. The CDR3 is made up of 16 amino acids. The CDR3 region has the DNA TGCGCCAGCAGCCTATGGGACAGGATGATGAACACTGAAGCTTTCTTT. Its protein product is CASSLWDRMMNTEAFF. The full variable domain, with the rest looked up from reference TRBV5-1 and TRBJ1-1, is KAGVTQTPRYLIKTRGQQVTLSCSPISGHRSVSWYQQTPGQGLQFLFEYFSETQRNKGNFPGRFSGRQFSNSRSEMNVSTLELGDSALYLCASSLWDRMMNTEAFFGQGTRLTVV.

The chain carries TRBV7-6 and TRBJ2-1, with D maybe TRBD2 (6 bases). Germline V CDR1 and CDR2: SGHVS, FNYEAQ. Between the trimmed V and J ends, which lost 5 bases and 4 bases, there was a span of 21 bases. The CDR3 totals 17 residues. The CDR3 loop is CASSATIPRGFYNEQFF. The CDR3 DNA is TGTGCCAGCAGCGCAACGATCCCCCGGGGGTTTTACAATGAGCAGTTCTTC.

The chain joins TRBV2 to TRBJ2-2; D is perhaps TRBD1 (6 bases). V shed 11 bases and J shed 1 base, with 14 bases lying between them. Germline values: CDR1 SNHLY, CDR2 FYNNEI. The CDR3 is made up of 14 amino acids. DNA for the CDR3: TGTGCCTGGCGAGGGACAAAGAACACCGGGGAGCTGTTTTTT. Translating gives CAWRGTKNTGELFF.